The entry that follows covers one T cell receptor beta chain sequence. J gave up 6 bases and V 6 bases, and 7 bases lay outside the gene matches. Germline values: CDR1 KGHSH, CDR2 LQKENI. This CDR3 contains 14 residues. Study processing details: Estimated nucleated cell counts came from reference gene primer amplification. Measured with immunoSEQ multiplex PCR; TCRdb has only the in-frame clones, and not every one. V, J and clone size were drawn from that table, and D and trimming were deduced from the DNA. The data contain fewer than 250,000 clones, less than 90% of them singletons. These data originate in a study of blood T cell repertoires in COVID-19. Looking at the study overall: There were acute and convalescent COVID-19 samples, and they came from the United States, Italy and Spain. PBMCs, B-cell-depleted T cells, or T cells were the source of the cDNA or gDNA that made up the material.

This chain connects TRBV18 to TRBJ1-5; 8 bases map to TRBD1. Sample: peripheral blood. The source of this sequence is a woman in her 70s with acute or convalescent COVID-19. The CDR3 region is CASSLGQGSQPQHF. CDR3 in DNA: TGTGCCAGCTCCCTAGGACAGGGTAGTCAGCCCCAGCATTTT.